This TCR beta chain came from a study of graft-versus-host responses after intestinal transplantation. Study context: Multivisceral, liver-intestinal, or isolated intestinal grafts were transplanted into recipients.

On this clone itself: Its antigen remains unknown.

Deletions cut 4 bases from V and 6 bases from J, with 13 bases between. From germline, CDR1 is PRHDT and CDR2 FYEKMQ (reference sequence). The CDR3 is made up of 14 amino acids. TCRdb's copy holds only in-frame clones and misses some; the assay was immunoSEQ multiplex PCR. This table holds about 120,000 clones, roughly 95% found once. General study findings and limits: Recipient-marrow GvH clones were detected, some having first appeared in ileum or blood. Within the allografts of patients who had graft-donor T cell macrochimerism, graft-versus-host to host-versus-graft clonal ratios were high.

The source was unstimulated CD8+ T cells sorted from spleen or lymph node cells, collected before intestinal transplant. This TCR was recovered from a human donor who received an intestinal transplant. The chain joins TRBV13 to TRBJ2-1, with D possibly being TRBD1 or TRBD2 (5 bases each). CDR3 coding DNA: TGTGCCAGCAGCTCCCTGACTGGGGGCAATGAGCAGTTCTTC. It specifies CASSSLTGGNEQFF.